Following are 5 T cell receptor beta chains from one sample sequenced in a study of human T cells and chemical hapten exposure. Time point: pre-sensitization, week 0. Treatment denoted: therapeutic diphenylcyclopropenone sensitization with weekly scalp DPC. TCRdb recomputed calls from the RACE reads with MiXCR, one row per CDR3 protein. Counted here are fewer than 350,000 distinct CDR3 sequences, almost 8% occurring once; the ten biggest clones make up 1.2%. Sequencing used whole blood, obtained in connection with sensitization to the hapten diphenylcyclopropenone (DPC). These receptors were collected from a man between 18 and 29 years old with alopecia areata. Some clones in this sample may be carry-over from other donors' samples.

The rearrangement joins TRBV18 to TRBJ1-6, with D perhaps TRBD1 (5 bases). The CDR3 consists of 16 residues. The germline V and J ends were trimmed by 1 base and 1 base, with 8 bases remaining between them. Germline-derived CDR1 and CDR2 are KGHSH and LQKENI. CDR3 nucleotides: TGTGCCAGCTCACCACAGGGGTCTTCCTATAATTCACCCCTCCACTTT. It encodes CASSPQGSSYNSPLHF.

This clonotype has more than one count but fewer than ten. The chain joins TRBV6-2 or TRBV6-3 to TRBJ1-1; a possible D gene is TRBD1 (5 bases). Germline CDR1 and CDR2: MNHEY and SVGEGT. The CDR3 extends over 12 amino acids. Trimming removed 5 bases from V and 7 bases from J, with 11 bases in between. The CDR3 sequence: CASSPGGVEAFF. CDR3 nucleotide sequence: TGTGCCAGCAGTCCCGGGGGGGTTGAAGCTTTCTTT.

This clonotype turned up a few times. This chain links TRBV6-2 or TRBV6-3 with TRBJ1-2; D is possibly TRBD1 (5 bases). The length of the CDR3 is 14 residues. Between the trimmed V and J ends, which lost 6 bases and 4 bases, there was a span of 15 bases. Germline lookup yields CDR1 MNHEY and CDR2 SVGEGT. In DNA, the CDR3 is TGTGCCAGCAGAATCGGACACACCGCCTATGGCTACACCTTC. It codes for CASRIGHTAYGYTF.

The chain couples TRBV7-9 to TRBJ2-1; unclear D gene. Germline V CDR1 and CDR2: SEHNR, FQNEAQ (reference sequence). V lost 5 bases and J lost 9, with 20 bases in between. The CDR3 runs to 15 residues. CDR3 loop: CASSLFGPEKGEQFF. The CDR3 DNA follows: TGTGCCAGCAGCCTATTCGGCCCCGAAAAGGGTGAGCAGTTCTTC.

The rearrangement links TRBV12-3 or TRBV12-4 to TRBJ1-4; D unclear. The CDR3 has 12 amino acids. V lost 6 bases to trimming and J lost 9 bases, with 11 bases between them. This CDR3 is CASSSSWQKLFF. Here the CDR3 DNA reads TGTGCCAGCAGCTCGTCATGGCAAAAACTGTTTTTT.